This TCR beta chain was identified in a study of blood T cell repertoires in COVID-19. Measured with immunoSEQ multiplex PCR; TCRdb has only the in-frame clones, and not every one. Of roughly 230,000 clones detected, about 88% appear once; the ten largest clones hold about 6.2%. The ends were cut back, 7 bases at V and 10 bases at J, with 11 bases in the middle. The CDR3 length is 12 residues. The rearrangement links TRBV12-3 or TRBV12-4 to TRBJ1-6, with D possibly being TRBD1 (5 bases). This TCR derives from a woman between 45 and 65 years old who had been exposed to COVID-19. Source material: PBMCs or T cells enriched from blood (not recorded which). CDR3 sequence reads: CASTQGVSPLHF. Here the CDR3 DNA reads TGTGCCAGCACGCAAGGGGTCTCACCCCTCCACTTT.